A selection of T cell receptor beta chains follows, all from one sample in a study of human T cells and chemical hapten exposure. From the RACE reads, TCRdb called clonotypes with MiXCR, one entry per CDR3 protein. Among approximately 80,000 distinct CDR3 sequences listed, about 10% were seen once. The sample in question was whole blood, obtained in connection with sensitization to the hapten diphenylcyclopropenone (DPC). The receptors were sampled from a woman aged 50 to 65 with alopecia areata. Some clones in this sample may be carry-over from other donors' samples. Each CDR3 is given with its conserved first and last residue. Each record gives: clone size, J gene, V gene, D gene, CDR3 protein, CDR3 DNA. A D gene is named only where the DNA matches it firmly. Clone sizes are given selectively: once, few, many, or a class where the clone is expanded.

NA | TRBJ2-2 | TRBV30 | NA | CAWSPRGGELFF | TGTGCCTGGAGTCCTAGAGGCGGGGAGCTGTTTTTT
many | TRBJ1-4 | TRBV7-2 | NA | CASSGARGGNEKLFF | TGTGCCAGCAGCGGGGCGCGAGGGGGTAATGAAAAACTGTTTTTT
many | TRBJ2-6 | TRBV28 | NA | CASSRLPGSGANVLTF | TGTGCCAGCAGTCGATTACCAGGGTCTGGGGCCAACGTCCTGACTTTC
NA | TRBJ2-4 | TRBV13 | NA | CASSSDNRVGIQYF | TGTGCCAGCAGCTCAGACAACAGGGTAGGGATTCAGTACTTC
NA | TRBJ2-2 | TRBV12-3/TRBV12-4 | TRBD1 | CASTLRTGRTGELFF | TGTGCCAGCACCCTCAGGACAGGGCGAACCGGGGAGCTGTTTTTT
NA | TRBJ2-3 | TRBV7-3 | TRBD2 | CASSPGLGTDTQYF | TGTGCCAGCAGCCCTGGACTAGGCACAGATACGCAGTATTTT
NA | TRBJ1-5 | TRBV7-8 | NA | CASSPDRSNQPQHF | TGTGCCAGCAGCCCTGACAGGAGCAATCAGCCCCAGCATTTT
NA | TRBJ2-1 | TRBV29-1 | NA | CSVVLSYNERFF | TGCAGCGTTGTGCTCTCCTACAATGAGCGGTTCTTC
NA | TRBJ2-1 | TRBV18 | NA | CASSRNAGTASYNEQFF | TGTGCCAGCTCACGAAACGCCGGGACGGCCTCCTACAATGAGCAGTTCTTC
NA | TRBJ1-1 | TRBV20-1 | NA | CSAPDPRRMNTEAFF | TGCAGTGCGCCCGACCCCAGGAGAATGAACACTGAAGCTTTCTTT
NA | TRBJ2-1 | TRBV11-2 | NA | CASSRTYNEQFF | TGTGCCAGCAGCCGAACTTACAATGAGCAGTTCTTC
NA | TRBJ1-1 | TRBV30 | TRBD1 | CAWGDREAEAFF | TGTGCCTGGGGGGACAGGGAAGCTGAAGCTTTCTTT
few | TRBJ2-5 | TRBV5-6 | NA | CASSFSGVRETQYF | TGTGCCAGCAGCTTCTCGGGAGTCAGGGAGACCCAGTACTTC
many | TRBJ2-2 | TRBV9 | NA | CASNRGVGTGELFF | TGTGCCAGCAACCGAGGGGTAGGAACCGGGGAGCTGTTTTTT
many | TRBJ2-2 | TRBV11-2 | NA | CASSMSDANTGELFF | TGTGCCAGCAGCATGTCCGACGCGAACACCGGGGAGCTGTTTTTT
many | TRBJ2-1 | TRBV29-1 | NA | CSANGGSYNEQFF | TGCAGCGCTAATGGGGGCTCCTACAATGAGCAGTTCTTC
many | TRBJ1-5 | TRBV6-5 | NA | CASSPSGSQPQHF | TGTGCCAGCAGCCCCTCAGGGAGCCAGCCCCAGCATTTT
few | TRBJ2-7 | TRBV30 | TRBD2 | CAFLAGNTYEQYF | TGTGCCTTTCTAGCGGGGAACACCTACGAGCAGTACTTC
many | TRBJ1-5 | TRBV6-1 | TRBD1 | CASSEAWTGGNQPQHF | TGTGCCAGCAGTGAAGCGTGGACAGGGGGGAATCAGCCCCAGCATTTT
many | TRBJ1-2 | TRBV7-2 | NA | CASSSVDGGYTF | TGTGCCAGCAGCTCCGTGGATGGAGGCTACACCTTC
many | TRBJ2-1 | TRBV7-3 | TRBD2 | CASSLSGSLNNEQFF | TGTGCCAGCAGCCTTAGCGGGAGTCTAAACAATGAGCAGTTCTTC
many | TRBJ2-2 | TRBV5-1 | NA | CASSGHGTGELFF | TGCGCCAGCAGTGGTCACGGCACCGGGGAGCTGTTTTTT
many | TRBJ2-2 | TRBV20-1 | TRBD1 | CSASRQGRNTGELFF | TGCAGTGCTAGTCGACAGGGGCGCAACACCGGGGAGCTGTTTTTT
few | TRBJ2-1 | TRBV12-3/TRBV12-4 | NA | CASSLVYEQFF | TGTGCCAGCAGTTTAGTATATGAGCAGTTCTTC
many | TRBJ1-1 | TRBV7-9 | TRBD1 | CASSPDRTEIF | TGTGCCAGCAGCCCGGACAGGACTGAGATCTTT
few | TRBJ2-5 | TRBV9 | TRBD2 | CASSGDTSGRDPSQETQYF | TGTGCCAGCAGCGGTGATACTAGCGGGAGGGACCCTTCGCAAGAGACCCAGTACTTC
few | TRBJ2-7 | TRBV28 | NA | CASVGDNYEQYF | TGTGCCTCCGTGGGGGATAACTACGAGCAGTACTTC
few | TRBJ2-3 | TRBV4-2 | TRBD1 | CASSEGAPDTQYF | TGTGCCAGCAGTGAGGGGGCTCCAGATACGCAGTATTTT
few | TRBJ2-2 | TRBV5-1 | NA | CASSLGSGAAGELFF | TGCGCCAGCAGCTTGGGTTCCGGGGCGGCCGGGGAGCTGTTTTTT
many | TRBJ1-2 | TRBV7-9 | NA | CASSSAAGDYGYTF | TGTGCCAGCAGCTCCGCCGCAGGGGACTATGGCTACACCTTC
many | TRBJ2-5 | TRBV20-1 | TRBD2 | CSARAPGLAGETQYF | TGCAGTGCTAGGGCACCGGGACTAGCGGGAGAGACCCAGTACTTC
NA | TRBJ2-7 | TRBV2 | NA | CASSDGDEPSYEQYF | TGTGCCAGCAGTGATGGGGACGAACCCTCCTACGAGCAGTACTTC
NA | TRBJ2-7 | TRBV5-5 | TRBD1 | CASSLAIGTGEGEQYF | TGTGCCAGCAGCTTGGCCATCGGGACAGGGGAAGGTGAGCAGTACTTC
many | TRBJ2-3 | TRBV18 | NA | CASSPPEDTQYF | TGTGCCAGCTCACCACCTGAAGATACGCAGTATTTT
few | TRBJ2-5 | TRBV5-1 | NA | CASWTRGRQETQYF | TGCGCCAGCTGGACGCGTGGGCGGCAAGAGACCCAGTACTTC
NA | TRBJ1-1 | TRBV20-1 | NA | CSARGNRAPGREAFF | TGCAGTGCTAGAGGGAACCGGGCCCCGGGAAGGGAAGCTTTCTTT
many | TRBJ2-2 | TRBV6-6 | TRBD1 | CASSQTGGPGELFF | TGTGCCAGCAGTCAAACAGGGGGCCCCGGGGAGCTGTTTTTT
few | TRBJ2-2 | TRBV20-1 | TRBD1 | CSARGSRDSRGTGELFF | TGCAGTGCTAGAGGGTCCCGGGACAGCCGAGGCACCGGGGAGCTGTTTTTT
few | TRBJ1-5 | TRBV12-3/TRBV12-4 | NA | CASSPSFGGRNQPQHF | TGTGCCAGCAGTCCCTCCTTTGGGGGGCGAAATCAGCCCCAGCATTTT
NA | TRBJ2-7 | TRBV2 | TRBD2 | CASSEPGRDSYEQYF | TGTGCCAGCAGTGAGCCAGGGAGGGACTCCTACGAGCAGTACTTC
NA | TRBJ1-2 | TRBV29-1 | NA | CSVRRDGYTF | TGCAGCGTTAGGAGGGACGGCTACACCTTC
few | TRBJ1-6 | TRBV15 | NA | CATAGAPYNSPLHF | TGTGCCACGGCAGGGGCGCCATATAATTCACCCCTCCACTTT
many | TRBJ2-2 | TRBV7-8 | TRBD2 | CASSFTSGSFGGELFF | TGTGCCAGCAGCTTCACTAGCGGGAGCTTCGGTGGGGAGCTGTTTTTT
many | TRBJ2-7 | TRBV3-1 | TRBD1 | CASSPGQGGEQYF | TGTGCCAGCAGTCCCGGACAGGGGGGCGAGCAGTACTTC
few | TRBJ1-4 | TRBV18 | NA | CASSPNPRTNEKLFF | TGTGCCAGCTCACCAAATCCGCGAACTAATGAAAAACTGTTTTTT
many | TRBJ2-3 | TRBV7-6 | NA | CASSLLRGTDTQYF | TGTGCCAGCAGCTTATTGCGCGGCACAGATACGCAGTATTTT
many | TRBJ1-4 | TRBV3-1 | NA | CASSQVGAGEKLFF | TGTGCCAGCAGCCAAGTGGGGGCGGGCGAAAAACTGTTTTTT
NA | TRBJ2-1 | TRBV11-2 | TRBD2 | CASSPILAGVWNEQFF | TGTGCCAGCAGCCCAATACTAGCGGGAGTTTGGAATGAGCAGTTCTTC
few | TRBJ2-1 | TRBV9 | TRBD2 | CASSSPGGRALTNEQFF | TGTGCCAGCAGCTCCCCTGGCGGGAGGGCCCTCACCAATGAGCAGTTCTTC
NA | TRBJ2-7 | TRBV11-2 | TRBD1 | CASSLASSGTGGYEQYF | TGTGCCAGCAGCTTAGCTTCGTCCGGGACAGGAGGTTACGAGCAGTACTTC
many | TRBJ2-5 | TRBV6-5 | TRBD1 | CASSSRQGGETQYF | TGTGCCAGCAGTTCCCGACAGGGCGGGGAGACCCAGTACTTC
many | TRBJ2-2 | TRBV7-2 | NA | CASSAQGLSAGELFF | TGTGCCAGCAGCGCTCAGGGACTCTCAGCCGGGGAGCTGTTTTTT
many | TRBJ2-7 | TRBV6-5 | NA | CASSPPRGRAYEQYF | TGTGCCAGCAGCCCGCCGAGGGGAAGGGCCTACGAGCAGTACTTC
few | TRBJ1-1 | TRBV7-9 | NA | CASRSDRRAEAFF | TGTGCCAGCAGGTCTGACAGGCGGGCTGAAGCTTTCTTT
NA | TRBJ2-1 | TRBV12-3/TRBV12-4 | TRBD2 | CASSSGRAYNEQFF | TGTGCCAGCTCTAGCGGGAGGGCCTACAATGAGCAGTTCTTC